This passage covers 5 T cell receptor beta chains from one sample sequenced in a study of blood T cell repertoires in COVID-19. TCRdb keeps only in-frame clones here, not all; method: immunoSEQ multiplex PCR. The repertoire holds a few hundred thousand clones, around 87% seen once, with 1% to 1.5% in the top ten. Input material: PBMCs or T cells enriched from blood (not recorded which). All receptors derive from a man aged 30 to 39 who had recovered from COVID-19.

The rearrangement uses TRBV6-5 and TRBJ1-2; no definite D call. V lost 0 bases, J lost 3 bases, and 11 bases lay in between. CDR3 size: 15 residues. Germline V CDR1 and CDR2: MNHEY, SVGAGI. CDR3 bases: TGTGCCAGCAGTTACTCTTATGTAGGAGACTATGGCTACACCTTC. Protein: CASSYSYVGDYGYTF.

The chain is built from TRBV5-3 and TRBJ2-1; perhaps TRBD1 as D (5 bases). TRBV5-3 is assigned to the ORF class and has an uncertain function. The CDR3 spans 17 residues. Trimming pared 5 bases from V and 9 bases from J, leaving 27 bases between. The CDR3 nucleotides read TGTGCCAGAAGTAGGGGTATAATGGGCGCGGCCTGGGCTGAGCAGTTCTTC. Protein product: CARSRGIMGAAWAEQFF.

J is TRBJ2-7 and V is TRBV7-3; the D gene is possibly TRBD1 (6 bases). There are 15 residues in the CDR3. V was pared by 3 bases and J by 6 bases, with 18 bases between. The V gene's germline CDR1 is SGHTA and CDR2 FQGTGA. DNA for the CDR3: TGTGCCAGCAGCTTGATGACAGGTGACCTCGTCGAGCAGTACTTC. As protein: CASSLMTGDLVEQYF.

The genes are TRBV5-8 and TRBJ1-5; D is uncertain. The CDR3 covers 13 residues. The V gene lost 1 base and the J gene lost 6 bases, with 8 bases spanning the gap. Germline CDR1 is SGHTS and CDR2 is YDEGEE. The CDR3, as DNA: TGTGCCAGCAGCTTGATCGTGGCTCAGCCCCAGCATTTT. Translated, it gives CASSLIVAQPQHF.

This clone has only a few counts. The V gene is TRBV7-9, the J gene TRBJ1-1; 7 bases align to TRBD1. CDR1 and CDR2 from the germline V gene are SEHNR and FQNEAQ (reference sequence). The ends lost 5 bases at V and 1 base at J; junction bases unmatched: 4. The CDR3 has 14 amino acids. CDR3 bases: TGTGCCAGCAGCCGAGGACAGGAGAACACTGAAGCTTTCTTT. Its translation is CASSRGQENTEAFF.